The next 30 T cell receptor beta chains were all read from a single sample in a study of T cell responses to AZD1222 COVID-19 vaccine. The table came from immunoSEQ multiplex PCR; TCRdb's copy has only in-frame clones and leaves some out. The table lists fewer than 150,000 clones, roughly nine tenths of them singletons. Source: peripheral blood, taken on day 0 of AZD1222 vaccination. These receptors all stem from an adult in good health.

V usage is TRBV5-1 and J usage is TRBJ2-2; TRBD1 matches 8 bases. The CDR3 sequence is 14 residues long. The junction had 4 bases not matched to a gene; V was cut back by 4 bases and J by 5 bases. CDR1 and CDR2 from the germline V gene are SGHRS and YFSETQ. In nucleotides, the CDR3 is TGCGCCAGCAGCCTAACAGGGGGAACCGGGGAGCTGTTTTTT. It codes for CASSLTGGTGELFF.

The rearrangement links TRBV9 to TRBJ2-6; the D gene is possibly TRBD2 (6 bases). The germline V gene encodes CDR1 SGDLS and CDR2 YYNGEE. CDR3 length: 19 residues. With 4 bases removed from V and 0 bases from J, the gap between germline ends came to 20 bases. CDR3 DNA: TGTGCCAGCAGCAAGGGGTGGGGGACTTCAGACTCTGGGGCCAACGTCCTGACTTTC. Encoded protein: CASSKGWGTSDSGANVLTF.

The rearrangement links TRBV6-5 to TRBJ2-7, with 8 bases matching TRBD2. The CDR3 is made up of 14 amino acids. The ends lost 2 bases at V and 4 bases at J; junction bases unmatched: 4. From germline, CDR1 is MNHEY and CDR2 SVGAGI. CDR3 in amino acids: CASSYLRGGYEQYF. CDR3 nucleotides: TGTGCCAGCAGTTACCTCCGGGGGGGGTACGAGCAGTACTTC.

This chain connects TRBV24-1 to TRBJ2-3; 11 bases are shared with TRBD1. With 4 bases clipped from V and 1 base from J, the junction kept 3 bases outside the gene matches. Germline CDR1 is KGHDR and CDR2 is SFDVKD. This CDR3 contains 16 residues. The CDR3: CATSDSGQGGTDTQYF. For the CDR3, the DNA is TGTGCCACCAGTGACTCGGGACAGGGGGGCACAGATACGCAGTATTTT.

The rearrangement links TRBV10-3 to TRBJ2-2; 7 bases fit TRBD2. Germline V gene sequence: CDR1 ENHRY, CDR2 SYGVKD. The CDR3 covers 13 residues. V shed 8 bases, J shed 11 bases, and the junction held 11 bases outside the gene matches. The CDR3 is CAILEGGSGELFF. CDR3 nucleotide sequence: TGTGCCATCTTGGAAGGCGGGAGCGGAGAGCTGTTTTTT.

The V call is TRBV5-5, the J call TRBJ1-6; no clear D. V dropped 0 bases and J dropped 8 bases, with 12 bases sitting between them. The CDR3 is made up of 15 amino acids. The V gene's germline CDR1 is SGHKS and CDR2 YYEKEE (reference sequence). CDR3 coding DNA: TGTGCCAGCAGCTTGGGGGAATTGGCCTATTCACCCCTCCACTTT. It encodes CASSLGELAYSPLHF.

The chain has TRBV5-1 and TRBJ2-1; the D is unclear. Trimming left V 0 bases short and J 0 bases short, with 4 bases between. The CDR3 runs to 14 residues. Germline V gene data show CDR1 as SGHRS and CDR2 as YFSETQ. The CDR3 bases are TGCGCCAGCAGCTTGGCCGACTCCTACAATGAGCAGTTCTTC. Translated: CASSLADSYNEQFF.

V is TRBV11-3 and J is TRBJ2-7; a weak D match, TRBD2 (6 bases). From germline, CDR1 is SGHNT and CDR2 YENEEA. The CDR3 spans 14 residues. V was clipped by 5 bases and J by 2 bases, with 13 bases between them. CDR3 DNA: TGTGCCAGCAGCGGGACTCTTACCCCCTACGAGCAGTACTTC. Its protein product is CASSGTLTPYEQYF.

This clone came up once. The CDR3 reads CATSDLRGADQPQHF. In DNA form, the CDR3 reads TGTGCCACCAGTGATTTACGGGGGGCCGACCAGCCCCAGCATTTT. V and J are TRBV24-1 and TRBJ1-5, with D tentatively TRBD1 (6 bases). The V gene's germline CDR1 is KGHDR and CDR2 SFDVKD. This CDR3 contains 15 residues. V gave up 1 base and J gave up 7 bases, with 13 bases separating them.

The chain combines TRBV27 with TRBJ1-1, with a possible D match to TRBD1 (6 bases). This CDR3 spans 13 amino acids. Looked up from germline, CDR1 is MNHEY and CDR2 is SMNVEV (reference sequence). V lost 0 bases, J lost 5 bases, and 7 bases lay in between. The CDR3 loop reads CASSLSGGTEAFF. The CDR3 region has the DNA TGTGCCAGCAGTTTATCAGGGGGGACTGAAGCTTTCTTT.

The chain is built from TRBV18 and TRBJ1-3; D unresolved. The CDR3 runs to 17 residues. Looked up from germline, CDR1 is KGHSH and CDR2 is LQKENI. V shed 1 base and J shed 0 bases, with 13 bases lying between them. The CDR3 protein is CASSPLGSESSGNTIYF. CDR3 nucleotides: TGTGCCAGCTCACCACTCGGGAGTGAGTCCTCTGGAAACACCATATATTTT.

This clone was counted once. The chain is built from TRBV28 and TRBJ1-1; 8 nucleotides line up with TRBD1. CDR1 and CDR2 (germline): MDHEN, SYDVKM. J was trimmed by 4 bases and V by 1 base; bases with no gene match: 2. The CDR3 spans 14 residues. In DNA, the CDR3 is TGTGCCAGCAGTTTATCCAGGGGGCGCACTGAAGCTTTCTTT. This encodes CASSLSRGRTEAFF. Full variable domain (outside the CDR3, taken from reference TRBV28 and TRBJ1-1): DVKVTQSSRYLVKRTGEKVFLECVQDMDHENMFWYRQDPGLGLRLIYFSYDVKMKEKGDIPEGYSVSREKKERFSLILESASTNQTSMYLCASSLSRGRTEAFFGQGTRLTVV.

The chain recombines TRBV7-2 with TRBJ1-5, with D perhaps matching TRBD1 (5 bases). Per germline, CDR1 SGHTA and CDR2 FQGNSA. The CDR3 sequence is 17 residues long. V was trimmed by 1 base and J by 6 bases, leaving 19 bases between them. CDR3 sequence (DNA): TGTGCCAGCAGCTTAGGGCGAGGGCAGGTCGGGGGTCAGCCCCAGCATTTT. It is translated as CASSLGRGQVGGQPQHF.

The chain uses TRBV30 and TRBJ2-4; D not certain. Germline CDR1 reads GTSNPN; CDR2 reads SVGIG (reference sequence). The CDR3 sequence is 16 residues long. V shed 3 bases and J shed 0 bases, with 15 bases lying between them. CDR3 nucleotide sequence: TGTGCCTGGAGCATTCAATTACTGCTAGCCAAAAACATTCAGTACTTC. It specifies CAWSIQLLLAKNIQYF.

This clone was seen a few times. V usage is TRBV6-5 and J usage is TRBJ2-7; unclear D gene. In germline, CDR1 is MNHEY, CDR2 SVGAGI. The CDR3 has 16 residues. Trimming cost V 0 bases and J 2 bases, with 14 bases left between them. CDR3 sequence: CASSYSNTANTYEQYF. The CDR3 nucleotides read TGTGCCAGCAGTTACTCCAACACGGCAAATACCTACGAGCAGTACTTC.

V is TRBV18 and J is TRBJ2-3; maybe TRBD1 (6 bases). The V gene's germline CDR1 is KGHSH and CDR2 LQKENI. The CDR3 loop spans 15 amino acids. V was shortened by 6 bases and J by 4 bases, with 17 bases between the two germline ends. The CDR3 sequence: CASSRDTSSPDTQYF. Written as DNA, the CDR3 is TGTGCCAGCTCGAGGGACACCTCCTCCCCAGATACGCAGTATTTT. Drawing the rest from reference TRBV18 and TRBJ2-3, the complete variable domain is NAGVMQNPRHLVRRRGQEARLRCSPMKGHSHVYWYRQLPEEGLKFMVYLQKENIIDESGMPKERFSAEFPKEGPSILRIQQVVRGDSAAYFCASSRDTSSPDTQYFGPGTRLTVL.

This rearrangement joins TRBV10-3 to TRBJ1-1, with D tentatively TRBD1 (5 bases). CDR3 length equals 12 residues. V was clipped by 6 bases and J by 5 bases, with 10 bases between them. CDR1 and CDR2 from the germline V gene are ENHRY and SYGVKD. The CDR3 nucleotides read TGTGCCATCAGCAGGGATAGGACTGAAGCTTTCTTT. Protein product: CAISRDRTEAFF.

The chain combines TRBV3-1 (or the pseudogene TRBV3-2) with TRBJ2-3; D remains ambiguous. With 2 bases removed from V and 6 bases from J, the gap between germline ends came to 12 bases. From germline, CDR1 is LGHDT and CDR2 YNNKEL (reference sequence). The CDR3 is made up of 14 amino acids. The CDR3 sequence is CASSQRVPWDTQYF. The CDR3 DNA follows: TGTGCCAGCAGCCAAAGGGTCCCGTGGGATACGCAGTATTTT.

V is TRBV6-5 and J is TRBJ1-3; no reliable D call. The CDR3 consists of 13 residues. Germline CDR1 and CDR2: MNHEY and SVGAGI. CDR3 bases: TGTTGCTCTATGTTGGCTTCTGGAAACACCATATATTTT. This gives the protein CCSMLASGNTIYF.

Here the CDR3 DNA reads TGTGCCAGCAGCCGACTTGGACAGGGAACCCACGAGCAGTACTTC. Amino acid sequence: CASSRLGQGTHEQYF. J is TRBJ2-7 and V is TRBV14, with TRBD1 matching 8 bases. J gave up 5 bases and V 4 bases, and 10 bases lay outside the gene matches. CDR3 size: 15 residues. Germline CDR1 and CDR2: SGHDN and FVKESK.

This chain uses TRBV11-3 with TRBJ1-1; 8 bases align to TRBD1. The CDR3 length is 16 residues. From germline, CDR1 is SGHNT and CDR2 YENEEA. With V trimmed by 8 bases and J by 0 bases, 11 bases remained unmatched. The CDR3 region is CASQTGDWYMNTEAFF. CDR3 sequence (DNA): TGTGCCAGCCAGACAGGGGATTGGTACATGAACACTGAAGCTTTCTTT.

V is TRBV28 and J is TRBJ2-2; D possibly uses TRBD1 or TRBD2 (5 bases each). There are 14 residues in the CDR3. V was pared by 2 bases and J by 2 bases, with 6 bases between. Germline loops: CDR1 MDHEN, CDR2 SYDVKM. This CDR3 reads CASSLGGNTGELFF. The CDR3 DNA sequence: TGTGCCAGCAGTTTAGGGGGTAACACCGGGGAGCTGTTTTTT.

The genes are TRBV18 and TRBJ1-2, with 7 nucleotides matching TRBD1. The CDR3 covers 16 residues. With V trimmed by 6 bases and J by 0 bases, 10 bases remained unmatched. Germline lookup yields CDR1 KGHSH and CDR2 LQKENI. The CDR3 reads CASSTGTAVANYGYTF. CDR3 in DNA: TGTGCCAGCTCTACCGGGACAGCGGTTGCTAACTATGGCTACACCTTC.

The V gene is TRBV5-1, the J gene TRBJ2-1, with D hard to call. Germline assignment: CDR1 SGHRS and CDR2 YFSETQ. This CDR3 comprises 14 residues. V dropped 1 base and J dropped 4 bases, with 9 bases sitting between them. This chain's CDR3 is CASSLQEWYNEQFF. In DNA, the CDR3 is TGCGCCAGCAGCTTGCAGGAGTGGTACAATGAGCAGTTCTTC.

As DNA, the CDR3 is TGTGCCAGCAGCAGGACATCAGAAGCTTTCTTT. Translation: CASSRTSEAFF. The chain couples TRBV12-3 or TRBV12-4 to TRBJ1-1; D is perhaps TRBD1 (5 bases). V was shortened by 6 bases and J by 8 bases, with 10 bases between the two germline ends. This CDR3 spans 11 amino acids.

The V and J genes are TRBV7-2 and TRBJ2-1; 8 bases agree with TRBD1. Germline CDR1 reads SGHTA; CDR2 reads FQGNSA. V gave up 1 base and J gave up 1 base; unmatched junction bases: 12. The CDR3 consists of 19 residues. In nucleotides, the CDR3 is TGTGCCAGCAGCTTAGAAGGGTCGGACAGGGCTTCGTCCTACAATGAGCAGTTCTTC. Its protein is CASSLEGSDRASSYNEQFF. The full variable domain, completed using reference TRBV7-2 and TRBJ2-1, is GAGVSQSPSNKVTEKGKDVELRCDPISGHTALYWYRQSLGQGLEFLIYFQGNSAPDKSGLPSDRFSAERTGGSVSTLTIQRTQQEDSAVYLCASSLEGSDRASSYNEQFFGPGTRLTVL.

The CDR3 loop reads CASSQEMGGVNTGELFF. The CDR3 region has the DNA TGTGCCAGCAGCCAAGAAATGGGCGGGGTGAACACCGGGGAGCTGTTTTTT. The rearrangement links TRBV3-1 (or the pseudogene TRBV3-2) to TRBJ2-2; weak D call: TRBD2 (6 bases). The V and J ends lost 0 bases and 1 base respectively, with 12 bases between them. CDR3 size: 17 residues. Germline V gene data show CDR1 as LGHDT and CDR2 as YNNKEL (reference sequence).

This clone has only one observation. J is TRBJ2-2 and V is TRBV6-5; tentative D call: TRBD1 (5 bases). V lost 4 bases to trimming and J lost 4 bases, with 10 bases between them. CDR3 length equals 14 residues. Germline CDR1 reads MNHEY; CDR2 reads SVGAGI. CDR3 region: CASSSQGFTGELFF. The DNA for the CDR3 is TGTGCCAGCAGTTCTCAGGGATTCACCGGGGAGCTGTTTTTT.

The chain links TRBV12-1 to TRBJ1-3. TRBV12-1 is marked as a pseudogene. This CDR3 contains 16 residues. For the CDR3, the DNA is TGTGCCAGCAGTCCGCGAGGGTCGGACTCTGGAAACACCATATATTTT. This translates into CASSPRGSDSGNTIYF.

CDR3: CSASETFNEQFF. For the CDR3, the DNA is TGCAGCGCGTCCGAGACTTTCAATGAGCAGTTCTTC. J is TRBJ2-1 and V is TRBV29-1; D remains unclear. V lost 7 bases, J lost 6 bases, and 13 bases lay in between. In germline, CDR1 is SQVTM, CDR2 ANQGSEA. The CDR3 has 12 amino acids.